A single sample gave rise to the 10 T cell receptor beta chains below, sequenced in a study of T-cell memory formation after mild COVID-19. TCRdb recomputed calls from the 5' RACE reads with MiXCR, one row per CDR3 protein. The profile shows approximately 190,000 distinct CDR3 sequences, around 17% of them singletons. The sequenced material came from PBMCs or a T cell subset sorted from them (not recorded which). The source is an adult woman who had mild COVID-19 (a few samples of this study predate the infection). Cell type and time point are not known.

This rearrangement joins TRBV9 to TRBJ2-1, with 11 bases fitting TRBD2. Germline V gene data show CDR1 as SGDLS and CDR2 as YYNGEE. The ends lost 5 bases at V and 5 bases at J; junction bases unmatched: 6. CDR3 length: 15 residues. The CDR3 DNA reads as TGTGCCAGCAGACCTCCGGGACTAGCGGACAATGAGCAGTTCTTC. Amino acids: CASRPPGLADNEQFF.

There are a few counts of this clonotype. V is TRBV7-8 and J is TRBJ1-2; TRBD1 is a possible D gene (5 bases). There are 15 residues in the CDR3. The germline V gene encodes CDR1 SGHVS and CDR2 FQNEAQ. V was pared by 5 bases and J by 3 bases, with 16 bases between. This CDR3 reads CASSTSYGTDYGYTF. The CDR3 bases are TGTGCCAGCAGCACGTCCTACGGGACGGACTATGGCTACACCTTC.

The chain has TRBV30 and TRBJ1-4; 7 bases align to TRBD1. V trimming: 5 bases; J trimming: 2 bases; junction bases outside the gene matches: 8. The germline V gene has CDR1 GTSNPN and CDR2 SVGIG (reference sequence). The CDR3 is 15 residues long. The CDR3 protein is CAWYKTGSTNEKLFF. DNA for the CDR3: TGTGCCTGGTATAAGACAGGGTCGACTAATGAAAAACTGTTTTTT.

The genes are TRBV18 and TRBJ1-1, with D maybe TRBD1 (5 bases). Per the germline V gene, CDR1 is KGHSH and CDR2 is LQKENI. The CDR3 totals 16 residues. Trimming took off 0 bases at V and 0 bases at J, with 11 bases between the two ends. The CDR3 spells CASSPPGGKVNTEAFF. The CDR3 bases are TGTGCCAGCTCACCACCGGGGGGGAAGGTGAACACTGAAGCTTTCTTT.

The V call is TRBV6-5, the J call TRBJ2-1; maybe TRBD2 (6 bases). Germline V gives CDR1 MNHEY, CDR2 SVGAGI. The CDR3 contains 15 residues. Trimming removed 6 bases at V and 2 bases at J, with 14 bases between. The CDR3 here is CASRPSGVPYNEQFF. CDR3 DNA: TGTGCCAGCAGGCCATCGGGGGTCCCCTACAATGAGCAGTTCTTC.

The chain's CDR3 is CASRTTAGNTEAFF. The CDR3 DNA reads as TGTGCCAGCAGGACTACAGCCGGGAACACTGAAGCTTTCTTT. The chain couples TRBV12-3 or TRBV12-4 to TRBJ1-1; D not resolved. Trimming removed 6 bases at V and 1 base at J, with 12 bases between. The CDR3 sequence is 14 residues long.

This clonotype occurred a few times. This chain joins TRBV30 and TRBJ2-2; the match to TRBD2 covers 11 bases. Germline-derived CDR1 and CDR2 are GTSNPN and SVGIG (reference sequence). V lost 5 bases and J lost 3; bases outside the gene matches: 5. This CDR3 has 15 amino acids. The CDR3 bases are TGTGCCTGGGGGGGACTAGCGGATTACACCGGGGAGCTGTTTTTT. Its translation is CAWGGLADYTGELFF.

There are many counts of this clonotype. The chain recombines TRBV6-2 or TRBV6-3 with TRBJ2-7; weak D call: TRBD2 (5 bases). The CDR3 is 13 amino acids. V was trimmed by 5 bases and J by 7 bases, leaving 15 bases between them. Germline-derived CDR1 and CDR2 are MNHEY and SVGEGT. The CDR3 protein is CASSAPGMREQYF. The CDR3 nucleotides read TGTGCCAGCAGTGCGCCCGGGATGCGGGAGCAGTACTTC.

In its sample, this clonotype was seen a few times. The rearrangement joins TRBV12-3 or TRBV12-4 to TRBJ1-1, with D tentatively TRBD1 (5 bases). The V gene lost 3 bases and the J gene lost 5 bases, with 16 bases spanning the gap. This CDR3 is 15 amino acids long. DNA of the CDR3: TGTGCCAGCAGTTTTTTTTCCGGGGGTGGAACTGAAGCTTTCTTT. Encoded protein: CASSFFSGGGTEAFF.

The CDR3 loop reads CASSPPRLAGTDTQYF. For the CDR3, the DNA is TGTGCCAGCTCACCACCCCGACTAGCGGGCACAGATACGCAGTATTTT. This rearrangement joins TRBV18 to TRBJ2-3; 9 positions agree with TRBD2. Germline CDR1 KGHSH, CDR2 LQKENI. J lost 1 base, V lost 0 bases, and 2 bases had no gene match. This CDR3 is built from 16 residues. Full variable domain (rest looked up from reference TRBV18 and TRBJ2-3): NAGVMQNPRHLVRRRGQEARLRCSPMKGHSHVYWYRQLPEEGLKFMVYLQKENIIDESGMPKERFSAEFPKEGPSILRIQQVVRGDSAAYFCASSPPRLAGTDTQYFGPGTRLTVL.